This T cell receptor (beta chain) was sequenced for a study of shared clonotypes between healthy human individuals. Data came from immunoSEQ multiplex PCR; TCRdb stores just in-frame clones and leaves some out. The sample shows 550,000 to 700,000 clones, around three quarters of them seen only once. Germline V lookup: CDR1 SGHRS, CDR2 YFSETQ. V lost 4 bases, J lost 5 bases, and 6 bases stayed unmatched. The length of the CDR3 is 15 residues. This sequence joins TRBV5-1 and TRBJ1-6; 7 nucleotides match TRBD1. Material for sequencing was memory CD4+ T cells sorted from blood. Subset noted: CD45RA-negative fraction. The TCR originated in a woman aged 25 to 45 in good health. The chain's CDR3 is CASSPGDRDNSPLHF. The CDR3 DNA sequence: TGCGCCAGCAGCCCCGGGGACAGAGATAATTCACCCCTCCACTTT. The whole variable domain, filled in from reference TRBV5-1 and TRBJ1-6, reads KAGVTQTPRYLIKTRGQQVTLSCSPISGHRSVSWYQQTPGQGLQFLFEYFSETQRNKGNFPGRFSGRQFSNSRSEMNVSTLELGDSALYLCASSPGDRDNSPLHFGNGTRLTVT.